This TCR beta chain was identified during a study of blood T cell repertoires in COVID-19. The table came from immunoSEQ multiplex PCR; TCRdb's copy has only in-frame clones and leaves some out. The sample has 370,000 or so clones, about 90% seen once; the top ten hold 1% to 1.5%. This clone has a single count. V lost 3 bases, J lost 4 bases, and 19 bases lay in between. Germline CDR1 LNHDA, CDR2 SQIVND (reference sequence). This CDR3 spans 17 amino acids. J is TRBJ1-5 and V is TRBV19; D might be TRBD1 (6 bases). The sample taken for sequencing was PBMCs or T cells enriched from blood (not recorded which). This sequence originates from a man younger than 45 who had recovered from COVID-19. The CDR3 spells CASSMLRGGLPNQPQHF. The CDR3 DNA follows: TGTGCCAGTAGTATGCTACGGGGGGGGCTCCCTAATCAGCCCCAGCATTTT.